This T cell receptor beta chain derives from a study of PD-1 blockade in classical Hodgkin lymphoma. Overall study: Every 2 weeks, patients had 3 mg/kg nivolumab intravenously. Study-level results: The baseline diversity of complete responders showed similarity to that of newly diagnosed patients. Repertoires differed for reasons still undefined, possibly disease activity or prior therapy.

The table came from immunoSEQ multiplex PCR; TCRdb's copy has only in-frame clones and leaves some out. The sample includes about 97,000 clones, approximately 88% of them seen just once. On this clone: Its antigen is still unknown.

Each and every patient relapsed after autologous stem cell transplantation, and patients got differing brentuximab vedotin exposure. Germline V CDR1 and CDR2: SGDLS, YYNGEE. The CDR3 totals 15 residues. The V and J ends lost 6 bases and 1 base, in that order; junction bases with no gene match: 6. The J gene is TRBJ2-3, the V gene TRBV9, with 9 bases lining up with TRBD2. The sample was peripheral blood mononuclear cells (PBMCs), taken at baseline. The origin of this receptor is a human donor with classical Hodgkin lymphoma. The CDR3 sequence: CASTKAGGGTDTQYF. The CDR3 DNA reads as TGTGCCAGCACCAAAGCGGGAGGTGGCACAGATACGCAGTATTTT.